This T cell receptor (beta chain) is drawn from a study of T cell responses to AZD1222 COVID-19 vaccine (dated by TCRdb to the early 2020s). Notes on the research overall: AZD1222 recipients whose second dose came at about 4 weeks and those whose second dose came at about 12 weeks were combined into one group, since spike-specific TCR depth and breadth did not differ between the two schedules. A total of roughly 240 trial participants underwent TCR sequencing, of whom 200 to 220 received two doses of AZD1222 and about 25 received two doses of the MenACWY control vaccine. Trial participants were enrolled into age subgroups of 18-55, 56-69 and 70-plus years, which contained about 150, 27 and 61 TCR-sequenced participants, respectively.

Reading from cysteine to phenylalanine, the CDR3 counts 14 amino acids. The CDR3 DNA has 42 bases and is translated from base 1. The V end loses 1 base and the J end loses 4 bases, and a stretch of 13 bases separates them. Looking up the germline V gene yields CDR1 SQVTM and CDR2 ANQGSEA. Beyond this particular receptor, the publication reports: Epitopes outside the regions mutated in the B.1.351 and B.1.1.7 variants were reportedly recognized by nearly half of the unique spike-specific TCRs. After two AZD1222 doses, spike-specific TCR breadth and depth were significantly higher than at day 0 and than in MenACWY recipients. The 56-69-year group was small, and its depth increase did not reach significance, likely because of low power. CD4 TCRs associated with the vaccine covered the entire spike protein, and the dominant responses were in regions 160-218 and 743-854. Participants were mostly white British and included more females than males, and it was suggested by the authors that clonal diversity may have been underestimated. Because no day 14 peak-response samples were available, the repertoires could be characterized only after the peak T cell response. Conclusions about previously exposed vaccinees are limited, since just a handful of AZD1222 recipients were seropositive for SARS-CoV-2 at baseline.

On this clone: What this receptor recognizes is not known. Per-nucleotide qualities are absent, and no much larger clonotype sits a single base away.

The CDR3 regions of human TCRbeta chains were analyzed by immunosequencing. In the source study's methods: Repertoire TCRs were checked for matches against a reference library of SARS-CoV-2-specific TCRs that had been generated using the MIRA antigen-specificity platform. Breadth meant the fraction of unique TCRs that were SARS-CoV-2-associated, whereas depth meant the fraction of total T cells that were SARS-CoV-2-associated. Using the MIRA data, each spike-specific TCR was assigned both to the spike region to which the TCR was reactive and to a CD4 or CD8 class. Log10-transformed breadth and depth values were compared by one-way ANOVA with Sidak's multiple comparisons tests. Sourced from immuneACCESS, this table was stored by TCRdb with only in-frame sequences that have V and J called. A share of the clones is absent; for the studies checked, an unresolved V gene accounts for under half, and the remainder has no known explanation. V and J calls and clone size are given by that table; D and trimming were obtained from the DNA. The sample table lists about 93,000 clones, about 86% of them with a count of one. The ten largest make up approximately 8% of the sample.

This sample's time point label indicates: baseline before first vaccination. Vaccinee samples were obtained from the UK trials COV001 and COV002, which included a single-blind randomized controlled phase 2/3 trial of AZD1222 (ChAdOx1 nCoV-19) in healthy adults. For TCRbeta chain sequencing, PBMC samples were collected from trial participants at day 0 and at day 28 after the second dose. The receptor's source is an adult in good health. The input for sequencing was peripheral blood, taken on day 0 of AZD1222 vaccination. The sequence is built from TRBV29-1 and TRBJ1-2; a weak D assignment points to TRBD1 (6 bases agree). The CDR3 protein is CSVEVVQGGYGYTF. Here is the DNA: TGCAGCGTTGAAGTCGTACAGGGAGGCTATGGCTACACCTTC.